This T cell receptor (beta chain) was sequenced during a study of breast tumors, draining lymph nodes, adjacent tissues (dated by TCRdb to 2016 to 2017). In the study overall: The study compared TCR beta repertoires across tumor, adjacent nontumor tissue and axillary lymph nodes from breast cancer patients. In human breast cancer, the study set out to assess how tumor, surrounding tissue and draining lymph node repertoires relate to one another and whether T cells might be exchanged between them. Paper-wide results and their limitations: Tumors showed preferential V and J gene usage, and their T-cell repertoire diversity fell below that of lymph nodes yet above that of nontumor tissue. The data were considered consistent with most tumor T cells being derived from the lymph node and subsequently expanding within tumor tissue. The conclusion that tumor T cells originate in lymph nodes was presented as consistent with a hypothesis rather than as directly demonstrated. Tumor and nontumor tissue repertoires were found to be significantly more similar in luminal-like than in basal-like breast cancer.

Reads for this sample came from an Illumina HiSeq 2000. Multiplex PCR amplification was used to generate the TCR beta chain libraries. The amplified TCR beta chain products were analyzed by high-throughput sequencing. In-frame beta chains were kept once TCRdb had trimmed the public reads at Q25 with fastp and called clones with MiXCR. Rows are combined by CDR3 protein, so each entry shows the most common genes and DNA. The table for this sample lists approximately 280,000 distinct CDR3 sequences; 30% of them were counted only once. The ten largest clones add up to about 1% of the sample. V loses 3 bases at its end and J loses 3 bases; junction bases beyond the gene matches: 7. Taken from the germline V gene (reference sequence), the CDR1 and CDR2 loops are DFQATT and SNEGSKA. Reading from cysteine to phenylalanine, the CDR3 counts 14 amino acids. Kept here is only the CDR3 DNA, which spans 42 bases and is read in frame from base 1.

The table lists this clonotype with many counts. Its antigen has not been determined. Within one base of it there is no much larger clone, and no base qualities were kept. Lymph node samples came from the axillary draining lymph nodes of breast cancer patients. Sequenced: axillary lymph node tissue. The chain is encoded by TRBV20-1 joined to TRBJ2-5; 7 central bases correspond to TRBD2. The origin of this receptor is a female donor with breast cancer. Some clones in this sample may be carry-over from other donors' samples. In nucleotides, the sequence is TGCAGTGCTAGGAGCGGGACGATCGAAGAGACCCAGTACTTC. The translation is CSARSGTIEETQYF.